Each of the 19 T cell receptor beta chains below was sequenced from the same sample in a study of CD8+ T cells in alopecia areata. TCR sequencing used cDNA made by reverse transcription of extracted RNA. Measured with immunoSEQ multiplex PCR; TCRdb has only the in-frame clones, and not every one. Found here are around 140,000 clones, about 49% of them singletons; the top ten hold roughly a sixth. The specimen comprised CD8+ T cells sorted from blood, sampled at week 0. The receptors were sampled from a human donor with alopecia areata.

This clone was picked up a small number of times. The chain combines TRBV29-1 with TRBJ2-1; D is ambiguous. The CDR3 sequence is 14 residues long. Germline CDR1 and CDR2: SQVTM and ANQGSEA. Trimming cost V 2 bases and J 3 bases, with 11 bases left between them. CDR3 sequence: CSVERLVSYNEQFF. CDR3 DNA sequence: TGCAGCGTTGAACGGCTAGTCAGCTACAATGAGCAGTTCTTC.

This clone has a handful of counts. The rearrangement uses TRBV6-6 and TRBJ1-1; D uncertain. Trimming took off 7 bases at V and 5 bases at J, with 8 bases between the two ends. This CDR3 contains 11 residues. CDR1 MNHNY and CDR2 SVGAGI come from the germline V gene (reference sequence). CDR3 sequence reads: CASMAGTEAFF. In DNA, the CDR3 is TGTGCCAGCATGGCTGGGACTGAAGCTTTCTTT.

This chain uses TRBV6-4 with TRBJ2-3; no clear D. CDR3 length: 15 residues. Per the germline V gene, CDR1 is MRHNA and CDR2 is SNTAGT. V was cut by 2 bases and J by 0 bases, with 9 bases left in between. CDR3 in DNA: TGTGCCAGCAGTGACGTTGGCGCAAGCACAGATACGCAGTATTTT. Amino acid sequence: CASSDVGASTDTQYF.

This sequence joins TRBV7-9 and TRBJ1-3; D is possibly TRBD1 (6 bases). Trimming took 5 bases from V and 6 from J, leaving 20 bases between them. The germline CDR1 and CDR2 sequences are SEHNR and FQNEAQ (reference sequence). The CDR3 is 16 residues long. The CDR3: CASSLTGTPEENTIYF. CDR3 DNA: TGTGCCAGCAGCCTTACAGGGACGCCAGAGGAAAACACCATATATTTT.

V gene TRBV29-1 combines with J gene TRBJ2-1; no definite D call. Germline loops: CDR1 SQVTM, CDR2 ANQGSEA. The CDR3 contains 13 residues. Trimming took 0 bases from V and 9 from J, leaving 12 bases between them. CDR3 bases: TGCAGCGTTGAAGACCGGGTGACCAGTGAGCAGTTCTTC. This gives the protein CSVEDRVTSEQFF.

By sample fraction, this clone is medium-sized. The chain employs TRBV19 and TRBJ2-2; TRBD1 matches at 8 bases. V lost 5 bases and J lost 5; bases outside the gene matches: 7. Germline-derived CDR1 and CDR2 are LNHDA and SQIVND (reference sequence). The CDR3 extends over 15 amino acids. The CDR3 DNA follows: TGTGCCAGTAGTGCTACAGGGGGATGGACCGGGGAGCTGTTTTTT. Translating it yields CASSATGGWTGELFF.

This clone was picked up a small number of times. The chain combines TRBV19 with TRBJ2-1; D not certain. The CDR3 runs to 13 residues. With 5 bases removed from V and 6 bases from J, the gap between germline ends came to 11 bases. CDR1 and CDR2 from the germline V gene are LNHDA and SQIVND (reference sequence). In DNA, the CDR3 is TGTGCCAGTAGTGCAACACATGGCAATGAGCAGTTCTTC. Residues: CASSATHGNEQFF. Full variable domain (remainder filled in from reference TRBV19 and TRBJ2-1): DGGITQSPKYLFRKEGQNVTLSCEQNLNHDAMYWYRQDPGQGLRLIYYSQIVNDFQKGDIAEGYSVSREKKESFPLTVTSAQKNPTAFYLCASSATHGNEQFFGPGTRLTVL.

The J gene is TRBJ2-7, the V gene TRBV27, with a tentative D call TRBD1 (6 bases). V was shortened by 10 bases and J by 2 bases, with 15 bases between the two germline ends. The CDR3 runs 13 residues. Germline values: CDR1 MNHEY, CDR2 SMNVEV (reference sequence). CDR3 loop: CATLDSDTYEQYF. CDR3 nucleotide sequence: TGTGCCACATTGGACAGTGATACCTACGAGCAGTACTTC.

The CDR3 DNA reads as TGTGCCAGCAGTTCAAGACCGGTTTTTTCACCCCTCCACTTT. Translated: CASSSRPVFSPLHF. V is TRBV27 and J is TRBJ1-6; D is unresolved. V gave up 4 bases and J gave up 9 bases, with 13 bases separating them. The CDR3 has 14 residues. Germline V gene data show CDR1 as MNHEY and CDR2 as SMNVEV (reference sequence).

V gene TRBV7-9 combines with J gene TRBJ2-7; unclear D gene. V was pared by 5 bases and J by 3 bases, with 11 bases between. Germline CDR1 SEHNR, CDR2 FQNEAQ (reference sequence). This CDR3 has 13 amino acids. The CDR3 sequence: CASSLDFNYEQYF. The CDR3, as DNA: TGTGCCAGCAGCCTAGACTTCAACTACGAGCAGTACTTC. The entire variable domain, with the rest obtained from reference TRBV7-9 and TRBJ2-7, is as follows: DTGVSQNPRHKITKRGQNVTFRCDPISEHNRLYWYRQTLGQGPEFLTYFQNEAQLEKSRLLSDRFSAERPKGSFSTLEIQRTEQGDSAMYLCASSLDFNYEQYFGPGTRLTVT.

The CDR3 coding sequence is TGTGCCTGGAGGCGACAGGGAAACTCCTACGAGCAGTACTTC. Residues: CAWRRQGNSYEQYF. The genes are TRBV30 and TRBJ2-7; TRBD1 matches at 7 bases. Germline-derived CDR1 and CDR2 are GTSNPN and SVGIG (reference sequence). The junction had 5 bases not matched to a gene; V was cut back by 3 bases and J by 0 bases. The CDR3 contains 14 residues.

This clone was seen a single time. This rearrangement joins TRBV5-6 to TRBJ1-2; TRBD1 is a possible D gene (5 bases). Per germline, CDR1 SGHDT and CDR2 YYEEEE. The CDR3 runs 12 residues. The V end was cut by 7 bases, the J end by 2 bases, with 9 bases between. This CDR3 is CASQEGNYGYTF. The CDR3 coding sequence is TGTGCCAGCCAGGAGGGGAACTATGGCTACACCTTC.

This clone has a handful of counts. This chain uses TRBV9 with TRBJ1-6, with D possibly TRBD1 on 5 matching bases. This CDR3 contains 17 residues. In germline, CDR1 is SGDLS, CDR2 YYNGEE. V dropped 4 bases and J dropped 6 bases, with 20 bases sitting between them. The CDR3 sequence is CASSPHSTPGTNSPLHF. As DNA, the CDR3 is TGTGCCAGCAGCCCCCATTCGACACCTGGGACTAATTCACCCCTCCACTTT.

The table lists this clone with a few counts. The chain employs TRBV7-9 and TRBJ2-7; 7 nucleotides align to TRBD1. The CDR3 is made up of 14 amino acids. Germline values: CDR1 SEHNR, CDR2 FQNEAQ (reference sequence). V was pared by 7 bases and J by 6 bases, with 12 bases of the junction left unmatched. The CDR3 DNA reads TGTGCCAGCACCGAAGGGGGCTCGTCGGGCGAGCAGTACTTC. It translates to CASTEGGSSGEQYF.

This clone was found many times. The chain joins TRBV7-3 to TRBJ2-7, with D possibly being TRBD2 (6 bases). CDR1 is SGHTA, CDR2 FQGTGA, per germline. V lost 5 bases to trimming and J lost 4 bases, with 12 bases between them. The CDR3 spans 13 residues. The CDR3 loop is CASSQGAGYEQYF. CDR3 sequence (DNA): TGTGCCAGCAGCCAAGGAGCGGGTTACGAGCAGTACTTC.

This clone has more than one count but fewer than ten. The J gene is TRBJ2-1, the V gene TRBV29-1; the match to TRBD2 covers 11 bases. Looked up from germline, CDR1 is SQVTM and CDR2 is ANQGSEA. The CDR3 spans 16 residues. J lost 3 bases, V lost 4 bases, and 8 bases had no gene match. The CDR3 nucleotides are TGCAGCGTTGGGGGACAACTAGCGGGGGACTACAATGAGCAGTTCTTC. Residues: CSVGGQLAGDYNEQFF.

This chain links TRBV4-1 with TRBJ2-3; possibly TRBD2 for D (6 bases). Germline V gene sequence: CDR1 MGHRA, CDR2 YSYEKL. The length of the CDR3 is 17 residues. V shed 0 bases and J shed 6 bases, with 19 bases lying between them. CDR3 sequence: CASSQDGRGKIEDTQYF. The CDR3 region has the DNA TGCGCCAGCAGCCAAGATGGTCGGGGGAAGATTGAGGATACGCAGTATTTT.

The V gene is TRBV13, the J gene TRBJ2-3; the D gene is possibly TRBD2 (6 bases). Between the trimmed V and J ends, which lost 0 bases and 7 bases, there was a span of 17 bases. The germline V gene has CDR1 PRHDT and CDR2 FYEKMQ (reference sequence). The CDR3 sequence is 16 residues long. The CDR3 DNA reads TGTGCCAGCAGCTTAGGCCGGGGCGGGGAGCTCAATACGCAGTATTTT. Translated, it gives CASSLGRGGELNTQYF.

The chain employs TRBV27 and TRBJ1-1; a possible D gene is TRBD1 (6 bases). The CDR3 has 14 amino acids. V gave up 7 bases and J gave up 4 bases, with 16 bases separating them. Germline V gene data show CDR1 as MNHEY and CDR2 as SMNVEV (reference sequence). This CDR3 reads CASTTTGSSTEAFF. CDR3 sequence (DNA): TGTGCCAGCACGACAACAGGGTCCTCCACTGAAGCTTTCTTT.